These 17 T cell receptor beta chains were all obtained from the same sample, sequenced in a study of cytomegalovirus exposure and HLA in healthy donors. Primers for the PCR totalled 60 Vbeta and 13 Jbeta. Profiled with immunoSEQ multiplex PCR; TCRdb holds only in-frame clones, not every one. Here the sample table reports about 130,000 clones. The material sequenced was PBMCs. The origin of the receptors is a man under 40 in good health and CMV-seronegative.

V usage is TRBV6-5 and J usage is TRBJ2-2; 8 nucleotides line up with TRBD1. The length of the CDR3 is 14 residues. Germline CDR1 reads MNHEY; CDR2 reads SVGAGI. With V trimmed by 6 bases and J by 1 base, 1 base remained unmatched. CDR3 in DNA: TGTGCCAGCAGGGGGACAGGGAACACCGGGGAGCTGTTTTTT. This encodes CASRGTGNTGELFF.

The chain combines TRBV7-9 with TRBJ2-3; 11 bases align to TRBD2. The CDR3 spans 15 residues. CDR1 and CDR2 from the germline V gene are SEHNR and FQNEAQ (reference sequence). V gave up 0 bases and J gave up 4 bases; unmatched junction bases: 0. The CDR3 DNA follows: TGTGCCAGCAGCTTAGCACTAGCGGGAGCAGATACGCAGTATTTT. This sequence encodes CASSLALAGADTQYF. Supplemented by reference TRBV7-9 and TRBJ2-3, the full variable domain reads DTGVSQNPRHKITKRGQNVTFRCDPISEHNRLYWYRQTLGQGPEFLTYFQNEAQLEKSRLLSDRFSAERPKGSFSTLEIQRTEQGDSAMYLCASSLALAGADTQYFGPGTRLTVL.

The V and J genes are TRBV5-1 and TRBJ2-2; 8 nucleotides match TRBD2. The CDR3 covers 15 residues. Trimming removed 0 bases from V and 5 bases from J; junction bases left unmatched: 3. From germline, CDR1 is SGHRS and CDR2 YFSETQ. The CDR3 region is CASSLEAGVTGELFF. The CDR3, as DNA: TGCGCCAGCAGCTTGGAAGCGGGAGTAACCGGGGAGCTGTTTTTT.

The chain uses TRBV19 and TRBJ1-3, with D maybe TRBD1 (5 bases). The V and J ends lost 4 bases and 3 bases respectively, with 13 bases between them. The CDR3 has 15 amino acids. The germline V gene has CDR1 LNHDA and CDR2 SQIVND (reference sequence). CDR3 coding DNA: TGTGCCAGTAGTACCCTCTGGGGCGATGGAAACACCATATATTTT. It translates to CASSTLWGDGNTIYF.

The V and J genes are TRBV29-1 and TRBJ1-2, with D possibly TRBD1 on 6 matching bases. With 6 bases removed from V and 3 bases from J, the gap between germline ends came to 11 bases. Germline assignment: CDR1 SQVTM and CDR2 ANQGSEA. The CDR3 sequence is 12 residues long. DNA of the CDR3: TGCAGCGTCCGGACAGATTACTATGGCTACACCTTC. Translation: CSVRTDYYGYTF. Combining the CDR3 with reference TRBV29-1 and TRBJ1-2 gives the whole variable domain SAVISQKPSRDICQRGTSLTIQCQVDSQVTMMFWYRQQPGQSLTLIATANQGSEATYESGFVIDKFPISRPNLTFSTLTVSNMSPEDSSIYLCSVRTDYYGYTFGSGTRLTVV.

This chain joins TRBV5-4 and TRBJ1-6; D gene ambiguous. V lost 4 bases and J lost 7, with 12 bases in between. Germline CDR1 reads SGHNT; CDR2 reads YYREEE (reference sequence). CDR3 size: 14 residues. DNA of the CDR3: TGTGCCAGCAGCCGGGAAGGGCCCAATTCACCCCTCCACTTT. Translating gives CASSREGPNSPLHF.

The chain couples TRBV5-1 to TRBJ2-3; 7 nucleotides match TRBD1. This CDR3 has 15 amino acids. Losses at the gene ends were 3 bases for V and 4 bases for J; bases not matched to a gene: 8. Germline CDR1 and CDR2: SGHRS and YFSETQ. CDR3 in DNA: TGCGCCAGCAGCTGGACGACAGGGTATTCAGATACGCAGTATTTT. Its translation is CASSWTTGYSDTQYF.

The chain employs TRBV19 and TRBJ2-1; D gene uncertain. V lost 6 bases and J lost 0, with 12 bases in between. Germline CDR1 and CDR2: LNHDA and SQIVND (reference sequence). The CDR3 contains 15 residues. The CDR3 spells CASSDTPSSYNEQFF. Written as DNA, the CDR3 is TGTGCCAGTAGCGACACGCCGAGCTCCTACAATGAGCAGTTCTTC. The variable domain in full, with the rest retrieved from reference TRBV19 and TRBJ2-1, is DGGITQSPKYLFRKEGQNVTLSCEQNLNHDAMYWYRQDPGQGLRLIYYSQIVNDFQKGDIAEGYSVSREKKESFPLTVTSAQKNPTAFYLCASSDTPSSYNEQFFGPGTRLTVL.

The V and J genes are TRBV28 and TRBJ2-4; maybe TRBD1 (6 bases). The germline V and J ends were trimmed by 10 bases and 8 bases, with 18 bases remaining between them. Per the germline V gene, CDR1 is MDHEN and CDR2 is SYDVKM. CDR3 length: 13 amino acids. The CDR3 region is CAIGDNRGDIQYF. The CDR3 DNA reads TGTGCCATCGGGGACAACCGGGGAGACATTCAGTACTTC.

CDR3 in amino acids: CASSAGTGEGAGELFF. The CDR3 DNA follows: TGCGCCAGCAGCGCCGGGACAGGGGAAGGAGCCGGGGAGCTGTTTTTT. The genes are TRBV5-1 and TRBJ2-2; 10 bases map to TRBD1. Trimming at V came to 4 bases and at J to 6 bases, leaving 9 bases not matched to a gene. CDR3 length: 16 amino acids. Germline loops: CDR1 SGHRS, CDR2 YFSETQ. Supplemented by reference TRBV5-1 and TRBJ2-2, the full variable domain reads KAGVTQTPRYLIKTRGQQVTLSCSPISGHRSVSWYQQTPGQGLQFLFEYFSETQRNKGNFPGRFSGRQFSNSRSEMNVSTLELGDSALYLCASSAGTGEGAGELFFGEGSRLTVL.

The genes are TRBV7-6 and TRBJ1-6, with D perhaps TRBD1 (6 bases). CDR3 length equals 14 residues. Germline CDR1 reads SGHVS; CDR2 reads FNYEAQ. Trimming stripped 2 bases from V and 10 bases from J, with 12 bases between. CDR3 region: CASSLWGGGSPLHF. CDR3 coding DNA: TGTGCCAGCAGCTTATGGGGGGGCGGGTCACCCCTCCACTTT.

V gene TRBV5-1 combines with J gene TRBJ2-1; D might be TRBD2 (6 bases). Trimming pared 6 bases from V and 5 bases from J, leaving 15 bases between. The CDR3 runs 14 residues. CDR1 and CDR2 (germline): SGHRS, YFSETQ. Here the CDR3 reads CASTLGGSHNEQFF. The CDR3 bases are TGCGCCAGCACCCTTGGGGGGAGTCACAATGAGCAGTTCTTC.

The rearrangement uses TRBV5-6 and TRBJ2-2; D may be TRBD1 (6 bases). Trimming removed 2 bases from V and 1 base from J, with 9 bases in between. CDR3 size: 15 residues. Looked up from germline, CDR1 is SGHDT and CDR2 is YYEEEE. CDR3 DNA: TGTGCCAGCAGCTTAACAGGGATGAACACCGGGGAGCTGTTTTTT. It yields the protein CASSLTGMNTGELFF.

J is TRBJ1-2 and V is TRBV7-9; D uncertain. V was shortened by 5 bases and J by 2 bases, with 18 bases between the two germline ends. From germline, CDR1 is SEHNR and CDR2 FQNEAQ (reference sequence). The CDR3 has 16 residues. The CDR3 is CASSRETSERNYGYTF. CDR3 bases: TGTGCCAGCAGCCGGGAGACATCGGAAAGGAACTATGGCTACACCTTC. The variable domain in full, with the rest retrieved from reference TRBV7-9 and TRBJ1-2, is DTGVSQNPRHKITKRGQNVTFRCDPISEHNRLYWYRQTLGQGPEFLTYFQNEAQLEKSRLLSDRFSAERPKGSFSTLEIQRTEQGDSAMYLCASSRETSERNYGYTFGSGTRLTVV.

The chain carries TRBV4-1 and TRBJ2-7; 12 bases agree with TRBD2. In germline, CDR1 is MGHRA, CDR2 YSYEKL. V lost 0 bases and J lost 5; bases outside the gene matches: 5. CDR3 length equals 16 residues. This CDR3 is CASSQEASGRADEQYF. For the CDR3, the DNA is TGCGCCAGCAGCCAAGAAGCTAGCGGGAGGGCAGACGAGCAGTACTTC.

The genes are TRBV28 and TRBJ1-5, with TRBD1 identical over 9 bases. CDR3 length: 15 residues. V shed 4 bases, J shed 4 bases, and the junction held 5 bases outside the gene matches. Germline V gene data show CDR1 as MDHEN and CDR2 as SYDVKM. The CDR3 DNA reads TGTGCCAGCAGTTCGGACAGGGGATGGAATCAGCCCCAGCATTTT. Translated: CASSSDRGWNQPQHF.

The V gene is TRBV19, the J gene TRBJ1-2, with 7 bases aligning to TRBD1. J gave up 7 bases and V 4 bases, and 6 bases lay outside the gene matches. The CDR3 totals 13 residues. The V gene's germline CDR1 is LNHDA and CDR2 SQIVND (reference sequence). The CDR3 is CASSTLTGLGYTF. DNA of the CDR3: TGTGCCAGTAGTACTCTGACAGGGCTTGGCTACACCTTC.